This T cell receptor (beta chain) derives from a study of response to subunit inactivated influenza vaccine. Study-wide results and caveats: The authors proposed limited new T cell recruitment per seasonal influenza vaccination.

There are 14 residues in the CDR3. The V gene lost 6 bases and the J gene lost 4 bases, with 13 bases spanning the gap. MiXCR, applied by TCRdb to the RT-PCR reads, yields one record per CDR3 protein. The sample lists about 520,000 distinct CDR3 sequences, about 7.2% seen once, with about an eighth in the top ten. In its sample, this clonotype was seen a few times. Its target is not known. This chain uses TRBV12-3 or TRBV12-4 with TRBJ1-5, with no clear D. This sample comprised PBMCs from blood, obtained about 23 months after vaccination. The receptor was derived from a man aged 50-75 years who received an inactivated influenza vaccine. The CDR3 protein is CASSPNGENQPQHF. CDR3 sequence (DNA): TGTGCCAGCAGCCCCAACGGGGAAAATCAGCCCCAGCATTTT.